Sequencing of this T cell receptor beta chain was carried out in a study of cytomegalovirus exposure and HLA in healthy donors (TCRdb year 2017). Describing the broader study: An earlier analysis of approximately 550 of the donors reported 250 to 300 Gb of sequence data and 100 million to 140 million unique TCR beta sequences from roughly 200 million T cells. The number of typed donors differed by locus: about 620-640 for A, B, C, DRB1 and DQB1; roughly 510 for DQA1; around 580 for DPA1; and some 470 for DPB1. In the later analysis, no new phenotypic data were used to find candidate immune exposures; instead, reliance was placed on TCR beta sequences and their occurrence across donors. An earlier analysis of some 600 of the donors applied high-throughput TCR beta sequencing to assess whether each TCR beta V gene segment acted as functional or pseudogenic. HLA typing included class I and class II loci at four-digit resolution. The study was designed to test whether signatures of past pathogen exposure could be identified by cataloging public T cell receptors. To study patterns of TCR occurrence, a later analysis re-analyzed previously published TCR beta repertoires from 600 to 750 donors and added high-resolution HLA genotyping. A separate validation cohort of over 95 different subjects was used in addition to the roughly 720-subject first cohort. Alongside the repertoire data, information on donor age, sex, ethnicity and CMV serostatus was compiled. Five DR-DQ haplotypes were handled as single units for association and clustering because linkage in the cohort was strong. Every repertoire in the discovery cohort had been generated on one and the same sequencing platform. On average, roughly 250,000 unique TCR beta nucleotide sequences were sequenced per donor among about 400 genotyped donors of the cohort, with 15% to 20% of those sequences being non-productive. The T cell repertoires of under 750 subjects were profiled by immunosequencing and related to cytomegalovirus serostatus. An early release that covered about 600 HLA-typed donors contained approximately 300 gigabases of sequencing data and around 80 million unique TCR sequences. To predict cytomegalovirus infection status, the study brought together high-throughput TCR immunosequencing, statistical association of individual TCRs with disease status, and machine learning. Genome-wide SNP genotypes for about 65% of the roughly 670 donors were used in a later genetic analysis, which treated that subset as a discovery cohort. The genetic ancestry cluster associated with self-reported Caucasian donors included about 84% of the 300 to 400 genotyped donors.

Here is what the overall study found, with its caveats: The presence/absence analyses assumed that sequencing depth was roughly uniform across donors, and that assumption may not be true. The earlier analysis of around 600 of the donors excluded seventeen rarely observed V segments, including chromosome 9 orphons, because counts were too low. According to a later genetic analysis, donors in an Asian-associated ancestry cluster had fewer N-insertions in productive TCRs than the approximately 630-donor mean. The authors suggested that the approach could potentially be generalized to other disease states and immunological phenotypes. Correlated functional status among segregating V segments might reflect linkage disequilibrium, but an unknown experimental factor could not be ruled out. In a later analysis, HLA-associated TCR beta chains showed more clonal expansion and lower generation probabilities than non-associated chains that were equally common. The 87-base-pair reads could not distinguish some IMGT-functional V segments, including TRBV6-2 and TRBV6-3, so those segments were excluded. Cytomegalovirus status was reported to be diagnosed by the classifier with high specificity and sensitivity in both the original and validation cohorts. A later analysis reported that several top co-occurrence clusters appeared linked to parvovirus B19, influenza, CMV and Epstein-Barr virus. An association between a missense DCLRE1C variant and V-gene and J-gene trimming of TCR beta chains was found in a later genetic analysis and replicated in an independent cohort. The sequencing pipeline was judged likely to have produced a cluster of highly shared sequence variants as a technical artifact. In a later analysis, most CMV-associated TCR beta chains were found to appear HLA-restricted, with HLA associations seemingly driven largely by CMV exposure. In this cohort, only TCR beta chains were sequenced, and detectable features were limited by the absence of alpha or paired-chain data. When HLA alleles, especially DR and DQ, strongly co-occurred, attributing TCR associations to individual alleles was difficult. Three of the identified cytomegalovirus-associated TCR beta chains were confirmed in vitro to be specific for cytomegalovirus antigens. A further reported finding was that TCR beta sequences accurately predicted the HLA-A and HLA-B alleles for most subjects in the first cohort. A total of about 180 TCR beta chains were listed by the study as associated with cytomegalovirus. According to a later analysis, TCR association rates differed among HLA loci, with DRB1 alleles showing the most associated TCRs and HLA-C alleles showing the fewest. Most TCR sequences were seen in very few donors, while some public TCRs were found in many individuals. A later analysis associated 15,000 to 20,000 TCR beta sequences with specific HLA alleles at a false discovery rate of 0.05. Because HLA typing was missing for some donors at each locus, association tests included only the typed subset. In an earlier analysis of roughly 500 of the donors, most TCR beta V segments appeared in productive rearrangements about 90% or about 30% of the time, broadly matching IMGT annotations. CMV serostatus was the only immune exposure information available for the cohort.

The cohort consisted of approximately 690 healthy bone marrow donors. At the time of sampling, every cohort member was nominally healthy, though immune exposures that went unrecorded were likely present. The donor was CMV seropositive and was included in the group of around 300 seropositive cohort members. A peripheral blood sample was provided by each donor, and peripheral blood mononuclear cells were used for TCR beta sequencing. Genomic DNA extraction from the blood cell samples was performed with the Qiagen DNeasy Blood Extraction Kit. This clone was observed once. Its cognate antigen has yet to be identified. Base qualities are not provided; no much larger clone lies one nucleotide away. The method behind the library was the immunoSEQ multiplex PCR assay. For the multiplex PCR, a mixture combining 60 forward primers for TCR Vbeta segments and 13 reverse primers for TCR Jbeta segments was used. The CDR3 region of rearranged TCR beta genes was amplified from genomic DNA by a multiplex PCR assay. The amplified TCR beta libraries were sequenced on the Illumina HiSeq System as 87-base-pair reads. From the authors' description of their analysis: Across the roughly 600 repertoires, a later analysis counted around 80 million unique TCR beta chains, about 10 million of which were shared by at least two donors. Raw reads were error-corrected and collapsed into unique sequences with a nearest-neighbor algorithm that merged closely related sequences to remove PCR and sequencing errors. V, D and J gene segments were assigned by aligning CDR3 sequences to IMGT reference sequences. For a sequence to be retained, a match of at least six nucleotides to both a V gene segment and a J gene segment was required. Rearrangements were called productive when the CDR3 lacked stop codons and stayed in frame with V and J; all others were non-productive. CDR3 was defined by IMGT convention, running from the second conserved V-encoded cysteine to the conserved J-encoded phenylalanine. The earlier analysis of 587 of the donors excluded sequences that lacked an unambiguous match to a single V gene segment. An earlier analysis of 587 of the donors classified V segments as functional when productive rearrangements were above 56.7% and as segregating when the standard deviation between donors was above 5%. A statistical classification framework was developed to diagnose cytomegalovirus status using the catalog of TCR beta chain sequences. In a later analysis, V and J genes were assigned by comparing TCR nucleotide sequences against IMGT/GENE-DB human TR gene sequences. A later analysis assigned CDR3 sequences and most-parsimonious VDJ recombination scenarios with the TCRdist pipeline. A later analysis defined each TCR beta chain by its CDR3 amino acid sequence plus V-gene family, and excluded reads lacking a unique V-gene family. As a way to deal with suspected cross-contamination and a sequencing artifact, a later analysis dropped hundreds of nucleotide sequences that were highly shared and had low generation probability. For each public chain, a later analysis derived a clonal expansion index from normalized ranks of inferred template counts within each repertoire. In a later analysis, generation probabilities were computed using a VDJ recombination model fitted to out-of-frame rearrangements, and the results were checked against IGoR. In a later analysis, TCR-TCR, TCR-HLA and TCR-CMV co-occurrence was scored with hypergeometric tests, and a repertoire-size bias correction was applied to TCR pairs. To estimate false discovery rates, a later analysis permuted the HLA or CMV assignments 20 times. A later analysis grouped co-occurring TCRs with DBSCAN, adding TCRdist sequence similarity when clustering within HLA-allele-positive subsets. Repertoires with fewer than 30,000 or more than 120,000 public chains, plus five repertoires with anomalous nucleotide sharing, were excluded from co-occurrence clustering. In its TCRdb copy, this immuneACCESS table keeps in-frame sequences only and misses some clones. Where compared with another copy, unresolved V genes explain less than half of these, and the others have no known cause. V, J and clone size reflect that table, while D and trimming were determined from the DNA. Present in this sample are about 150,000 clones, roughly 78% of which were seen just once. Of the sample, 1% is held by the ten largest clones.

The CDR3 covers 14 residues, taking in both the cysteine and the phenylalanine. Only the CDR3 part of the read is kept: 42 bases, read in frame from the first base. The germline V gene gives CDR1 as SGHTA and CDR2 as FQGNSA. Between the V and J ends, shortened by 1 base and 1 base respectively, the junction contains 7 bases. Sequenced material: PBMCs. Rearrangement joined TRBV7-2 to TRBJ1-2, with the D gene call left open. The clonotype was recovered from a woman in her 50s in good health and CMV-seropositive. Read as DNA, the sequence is TGTGCCAGCAGCTTAGGTACTGTTAACTATGGCTACACCTTC. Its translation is CASSLGTVNYGYTF.